Described below is a single T cell receptor (beta chain) sequence and its context. The identical CDR3 is also encoded by other nucleotide sequences in the sample. Germline V lookup: CDR1 LGHDT, CDR2 YNNKEL (reference sequence). The ends lost 4 bases at V and 4 bases at J; junction bases unmatched: 3. The CDR3 loop spans 13 amino acids. This specimen comes from a study of blood T cell repertoires in COVID-19. Here immunoSEQ multiplex PCR was the method, and the copy in TCRdb shows in-frame clones only, minus some. Of some 150,000 clones in the sample, over 80% are singletons; the top ten hold 0.75% to 0.95%.

The rearrangement links TRBV3-1 (or the pseudogene TRBV3-2) to TRBJ2-7; 8 nucleotides align to TRBD2. Sequences were obtained from peripheral blood. This receptor was obtained from a woman in her 50s with acute or convalescent COVID-19. The CDR3 loop reads CASSPGLVYEQYF. The CDR3 DNA follows: TGTGCCAGCAGCCCGGGACTAGTGTACGAGCAGTACTTC.